This TCR beta chain was recovered during a study of blood T cell repertoires in COVID-19. In the study overall: Collection of acute and convalescent COVID-19 samples took place in the United States, Italy and Spain. PBMCs, B-cell-depleted T cells, or T cells provided the cDNA or gDNA that made up the material.

Original processing methods: For nucleated cells, counts were estimated from reference gene primer amplification. Libraries were prepared by immunoSEQ multiplex PCR; TCRdb keeps only in-frame clonotypes and omits some of them. V and J calls plus clone size are reproduced from that table; the DNA served to infer D and trimming. Found here are over 25,000 clones, 90% of them singletons; the top ten hold about 1%. The CDR3 has 15 amino acids. The germline V and J ends were trimmed by 6 bases and 4 bases, with 16 bases remaining between them. Germline CDR1 LNHDA, CDR2 SQIVND (reference sequence). Sequencing was done on a sample of peripheral blood. V gene TRBV19 combines with J gene TRBJ1-5; D may be TRBD1 (5 bases). This TCR was recovered from a man in his 70s with active or convalescent COVID-19. The chain's CDR3 is CASRWGVRRNQPQHF. CDR3 sequence (DNA): TGTGCCAGTAGGTGGGGGGTGCGTAGAAATCAGCCCCAGCATTTT.